The next 18 T cell receptor beta chains were all read from a single sample in a study of PD-1 blockade in classical Hodgkin lymphoma. Clones were read by immunoSEQ multiplex PCR, and TCRdb kept only the in-frame ones, dropping some. This table has approximately 32,000 clones, approximately 85% appearing once. Patients all relapsed after autologous stem cell transplantation, and there was variation in brentuximab vedotin exposure. The specimen comprised peripheral blood mononuclear cells (PBMCs), sampled at baseline. The source of these receptors is a human donor with classical Hodgkin lymphoma.

The chain joins TRBV7-2 to TRBJ2-2; 7 positions agree with TRBD1. With V trimmed by 8 bases and J by 0 bases, 6 bases remained unmatched. Per germline, CDR1 SGHTA and CDR2 FQGNSA. The CDR3 contains 15 residues. The CDR3 here is CASLGQVANTGELFF. The CDR3 DNA sequence: TGTGCCAGCCTCGGACAGGTCGCGAACACCGGGGAGCTGTTTTTT.

The chain has TRBV27 and TRBJ2-7, with D tentatively TRBD2 (6 bases). CDR3 length equals 12 residues. Per germline, CDR1 MNHEY and CDR2 SMNVEV (reference sequence). Trimming shortened V by 7 bases and J by 5 bases, and 12 bases separated the two germline ends. The chain's CDR3 is CASMTRFHEQYF. The CDR3 region has the DNA TGTGCCAGCATGACTAGGTTCCACGAGCAGTACTTC.

The chain carries TRBV13 and TRBJ2-5; 13 bases agree with TRBD2. V trimming: 3 bases; J trimming: 1 base; junction bases outside the gene matches: 5. This CDR3 contains 17 residues. Germline-derived CDR1 and CDR2 are PRHDT and FYEKMQ (reference sequence). The CDR3 here is CASSFGTSGEIQETQYF. The CDR3 nucleotides read TGTGCCAGCAGCTTCGGGACTAGCGGGGAGATCCAAGAGACCCAGTACTTC.

This chain uses TRBV19 with TRBJ1-4, with TRBD1 identical over 7 bases. Germline-derived CDR1 and CDR2 are LNHDA and SQIVND (reference sequence). The length of the CDR3 is 16 residues. V gave up 5 bases and J gave up 7 bases; unmatched junction bases: 13. For the CDR3, the DNA is TGTGCCAGTAGTCCCCCCACAGGGGCGGGGGGTGAAAAACTGTTTTTT. Its translation: CASSPPTGAGGEKLFF.

The J gene is TRBJ2-2, the V gene TRBV6-5; tentative D call: TRBD1 (6 bases). CDR3 length: 14 amino acids. V dropped 6 bases and J dropped 6 bases, with 14 bases sitting between them. In germline, CDR1 is MNHEY, CDR2 SVGAGI. The CDR3 loop reads CASSSAGDPGELFF. The CDR3 coding sequence is TGTGCCAGCAGCTCAGCAGGGGATCCCGGGGAGCTGTTTTTT.

This clone was seen only a few times. The rearrangement joins TRBV7-9 to TRBJ1-4, with D hard to call. CDR3 size: 13 residues. V was shortened by 7 bases and J by 8 bases, with 14 bases between the two germline ends. CDR1 SEHNR and CDR2 FQNEAQ come from the germline V gene (reference sequence). CDR3 protein: CASTSEVAEKLFF. The CDR3 DNA reads TGTGCCAGCACCTCAGAGGTGGCGGAAAAACTGTTTTTT.

The chain is built from TRBV19 and TRBJ1-5; D possibly corresponds to TRBD1 (5 bases). CDR1 is LNHDA and CDR2 is SQIVND in the germline V gene (reference sequence). This CDR3 is built from 17 residues. Trimming left V 3 bases short and J 5 bases short, with 20 bases between. The chain's CDR3 is CASSIGGGRVSDQPQHF. CDR3 coding DNA: TGTGCCAGTAGTATTGGGGGTGGCAGGGTGAGTGATCAGCCCCAGCATTTT.

The chain carries TRBV11-1 and TRBJ1-5; D is ambiguous. Germline V gives CDR1 SGHAT, CDR2 FQDESV (reference sequence). V lost 4 bases and J 7 bases, leaving 20 bases between the germline ends. CDR3 length equals 16 residues. CDR3 nucleotide sequence: TGTGCCAGCAGCTCGTGGACTGGTCAGATTGGGCAGCCCCAGCATTTT. Protein sequence: CASSSWTGQIGQPQHF.

The chain joins TRBV9 to TRBJ2-5; TRBD2 matches at 12 bases. This CDR3 contains 17 residues. The J segment lost 4 bases and the V segment lost 2 bases, leaving 9 bases of the junction unmatched. CDR1 is SGDLS, CDR2 YYNGEE, per germline. CDR3 residues: CASSVTSGGRLGETQYF. CDR3 DNA sequence: TGTGCCAGCAGCGTCACTAGCGGGGGGCGGCTCGGAGAGACCCAGTACTTC.

V usage is TRBV19 and J usage is TRBJ1-5; 7 bases map to TRBD1. This CDR3 is 15 amino acids long. Germline values: CDR1 LNHDA, CDR2 SQIVND (reference sequence). Trimming cost V 4 bases and J 2 bases; bases outside gene matches: 5. CDR3 region: CASSRLGGGNQPQHF. Here the CDR3 DNA reads TGTGCCAGTAGTAGGTTAGGGGGCGGCAATCAGCCCCAGCATTTT.

The rearrangement joins TRBV6-1 to TRBJ1-1; D ambiguous. The CDR3 extends over 12 amino acids. The V end was cut by 3 bases, the J end by 3 bases, with 5 bases between. Germline CDR1 and CDR2: MNHNS and SASEGT. The CDR3 DNA is TGTGCCAGCAGTGATCCTTACACTGAAGCTTTCTTT. It encodes CASSDPYTEAFF.

CDR3 in DNA: TGCGCCAGCAGCCCCACCTCTGGGACCACCATATATTTT. Its protein is CASSPTSGTTIYF. The gene calls are TRBV5-1 and TRBJ1-3, with D perhaps matching TRBD1 (5 bases). Trimming shortened V by 4 bases and J by 9 bases, and 14 bases separated the two germline ends. CDR3 length: 13 amino acids. CDR1 and CDR2 from the germline V gene are SGHRS and YFSETQ.

This chain links TRBV19 with TRBJ2-5; no firm D call. The CDR3 runs to 13 residues. Germline CDR1 is LNHDA and CDR2 is SQIVND (reference sequence). Between the trimmed V and J ends, which lost 5 bases and 4 bases, there was a span of 11 bases. The CDR3 DNA is TGTGCCAGTAGTTTCAGAATACTAGAGACCCAGTACTTC. It encodes CASSFRILETQYF. The full variable domain, completed using reference TRBV19 and TRBJ2-5, is DGGITQSPKYLFRKEGQNVTLSCEQNLNHDAMYWYRQDPGQGLRLIYYSQIVNDFQKGDIAEGYSVSREKKESFPLTVTSAQKNPTAFYLCASSFRILETQYFGPGTRLLVL.

A single count supports this clone. V and J are TRBV27 and TRBJ1-1; 8 nucleotides agree with TRBD1. Germline CDR1 is MNHEY and CDR2 is SMNVEV (reference sequence). V shed 4 bases, J shed 7 bases, and the junction held 11 bases outside the gene matches. The CDR3 spans 15 residues. The CDR3 loop reads CASSSFRTGKDEAFF. The DNA of the CDR3 is TGTGCCAGCAGTTCCTTCCGGACAGGGAAGGATGAAGCTTTCTTT.

The J gene is TRBJ1-1, the V gene TRBV10-3; D is ambiguous. The CDR3 is 14 residues long. Germline V lookup: CDR1 ENHRY, CDR2 SYGVKD. V lost 2 bases to trimming and J lost 2 bases, with 9 bases between them. The CDR3 bases are TGTGCCATCAGTGAGACTGGACCCAACACTGAAGCTTTCTTT. The encoded protein is CAISETGPNTEAFF.

The rearrangement links TRBV4-3 to TRBJ1-4, with TRBD1 matching over 9 bases. Germline values: CDR1 LGHNA, CDR2 YSLEER. Unmatched junction bases numbered 4, after V lost 5 bases and J lost 6 bases. The CDR3 has 14 amino acids. CDR3 region: CASSYRDRDEKLFF. The CDR3 DNA reads TGCGCCAGCAGCTACCGGGACAGGGATGAAAAACTGTTTTTT.

The genes are TRBV7-8 and TRBJ2-7, with TRBD1 matching 7 bases. Germline values: CDR1 SGHVS, CDR2 FQNEAQ. V lost 5 bases, J lost 9 bases, and 13 bases stayed unmatched. This CDR3 has 14 residues. CDR3 loop: CASSQRQGSTRQYF. For the CDR3, the DNA is TGTGCCAGCAGCCAAAGACAGGGATCTACGAGGCAGTACTTC.

This chain uses TRBV18 with TRBJ2-6; D gene ambiguous. The V end was cut by 5 bases, the J end by 1 base, with 12 bases between. The length of the CDR3 is 16 residues. Germline CDR1 reads KGHSH; CDR2 reads LQKENI. The CDR3 region has the DNA TGTGCCAGCTCAGGCGTTTCCTTTTCTGGGGCCAACGTCCTGACTTTC. This translates into CASSGVSFSGANVLTF. Complete variable domain (other parts from reference TRBV18 and TRBJ2-6): NAGVMQNPRHLVRRRGQEARLRCSPMKGHSHVYWYRQLPEEGLKFMVYLQKENIIDESGMPKERFSAEFPKEGPSILRIQQVVRGDSAAYFCASSGVSFSGANVLTFGAGSRLTVL.